This TCR beta chain was profiled in a study of blood T cell repertoires in COVID-19. Study in general: Acute and convalescent COVID-19 specimens originated in the United States, Italy and Spain. PBMCs, B-cell-depleted T cells, or T cells were the source of the cDNA or gDNA that made up the material.

How the authors handled the data: Quantification of nucleated cells was approximated via reference gene primer amplification. Assay used: immunoSEQ multiplex PCR; TCRdb lists only in-frame clones, some missing. V, J and clone size are those of that table, while D and trimming were read from the DNA. Of about 140,000 clones in the sample, approximately 81% were seen once. CDR3 length: 13 residues. V was cut by 5 bases and J by 2 bases, with 10 bases left in between. Germline-derived CDR1 and CDR2 are MNHNY and SVGAGI (reference sequence). This receptor was identified in a human donor in a cohort sampled during active COVID-19. The V and J genes are TRBV6-6 and TRBJ2-7; the D is unclear. Sequencing input: peripheral blood. The CDR3 nucleotides read TGTGCCAGCAGTCCCGGTATTACCTACGAGCAGTACTTC. Its protein product is CASSPGITYEQYF.